The T cell receptor (beta chain) described here comes from a study of cytomegalovirus exposure and HLA in healthy donors. Study-level information: Previous work identified roughly 120 million unique TCR beta sequences from around 200 million T cells. Findings and caveats of the study: Donors belonging to an Asian-associated ancestry cluster reportedly showed fewer N-insertions in productive TCRs than the approximately 680-donor mean, according to what a later analysis found. An observed cluster of highly shared sequence variants was recorded as a likely sequencing artifact.

PCR involved 60 Vbeta and 13 Jbeta primers. Profiled with immunoSEQ multiplex PCR; TCRdb holds only in-frame clones, not every one. Its listing shows 40,000 or so clones. Points on this clone: Its antigen is unknown.

V lost 5 bases and J lost 2, with 20 bases in between. Germline CDR1 is SGHRS and CDR2 is YFSETQ. CDR3 size: 16 residues. This chain connects TRBV5-1 to TRBJ2-7; a possible D gene is TRBD1 (6 bases). This TCR came from a male donor in good health and CMV-seronegative. Sequenced sample: PBMCs. The CDR3 loop reads CASRAGTPSGTYEQYF. CDR3 DNA sequence: TGCGCCAGCAGGGCTGGGACACCCTCGGGCACCTACGAGCAGTACTTC.